This T cell receptor (beta chain) comes out of a study of blood T cells in healthy people across ages. Study conclusions and caveats: TCR beta diversity per million T cells fell roughly linearly with age. Expanded clonotype changes were possibly confounded by unknown donor CMV status. Donors of long life had a larger count of naive CD4+ cells and greater diversity than aged donors.

Points on this clonotype: Its antigen is unidentified.

The CDR3 contains 17 residues. Germline-derived CDR1 and CDR2 are SEHNR and FQNEAQ (reference sequence). V was trimmed by 6 bases and J by 0 bases, leaving 17 bases between them. The study drew donors from healthy Caucasian individuals in Russia aged 6 to 90. A J-beta primer mix and a sample-barcoded 5' primer were used in a second PCR of roughly 6 to 11 cycles. TCRdb analysed the 5' RACE reads with MiXCR anew, one entry per CDR3 protein. The sample lists 1.5 million to 2 million distinct CDR3 sequences; about two fifths were seen once. The sequence derives from a human donor in good health. Sequenced input: blood. The chain carries TRBV7-9 and TRBJ1-4; D unclear. This chain's CDR3 is CASSSWGGGTTNEKLFF. In DNA form, the CDR3 reads TGTGCCAGCAGTTCGTGGGGTGGAGGTACAACTAATGAAAAACTGTTTTTT.